This T cell receptor (beta chain) came from a study of blood T cell repertoires in COVID-19. Turning to the study itself: Specimens from acute and convalescent COVID-19 originated in the United States, Italy and Spain. From T cells, B-cell-depleted T cells, or PBMCs came the material, which was cDNA or gDNA.

This CDR3 spans 15 amino acids. Germline values: CDR1 SGHTA, CDR2 FQGNSA. The V segment lost 1 base and the J segment 10 bases; nucleotides outside the gene matches: 8. Original processing methods: Amplification with reference gene primers provided the estimates of nucleated cell counts. The assay was immunoSEQ multiplex PCR, and TCRdb's table has in-frame clones only and misses some. V and J calls plus clone size are reproduced from that table; the DNA served to infer D and trimming. The top ten hold 6% to 9.5% of the sample, which has hundreds of thousands of clones, roughly 83% seen once. V gene TRBV7-2 combines with J gene TRBJ1-4; TRBD1 matches 8 bases. This receptor was identified in a woman in her fifties or sixties with acute or convalescent COVID-19. The sample comprised peripheral blood. The CDR3 loop reads CASSLVQGARGKLFF. CDR3 sequence (DNA): TGTGCCAGCAGCTTAGTGCAGGGGGCGCGTGGAAAACTGTTTTTT.